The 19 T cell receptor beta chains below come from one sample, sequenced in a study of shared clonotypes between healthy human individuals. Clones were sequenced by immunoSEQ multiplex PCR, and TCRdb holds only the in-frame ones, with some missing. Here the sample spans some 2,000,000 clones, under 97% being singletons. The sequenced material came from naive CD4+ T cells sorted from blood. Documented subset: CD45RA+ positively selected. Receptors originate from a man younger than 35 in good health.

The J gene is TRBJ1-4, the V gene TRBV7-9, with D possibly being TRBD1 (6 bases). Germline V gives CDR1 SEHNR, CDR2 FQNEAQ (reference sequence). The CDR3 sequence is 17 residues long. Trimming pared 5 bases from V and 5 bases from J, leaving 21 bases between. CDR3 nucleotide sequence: TGTGCCAGCAGCCCAGGGGAAGGGGCAGGGCGAAATGAAAAACTGTTTTTT. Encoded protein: CASSPGEGAGRNEKLFF.

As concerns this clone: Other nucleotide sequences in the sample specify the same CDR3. CDR3 residues: CASSLSGNTIYF. The DNA of the CDR3 is TGTGCCAGCAGCCTCAGTGGAAACACCATATATTTT. This chain links TRBV7-9 with TRBJ1-3; D is ambiguous. Deletions cut 5 bases from V and 3 bases from J, with 5 bases between. Germline-derived CDR1 and CDR2 are SEHNR and FQNEAQ (reference sequence). The CDR3 consists of 12 residues.

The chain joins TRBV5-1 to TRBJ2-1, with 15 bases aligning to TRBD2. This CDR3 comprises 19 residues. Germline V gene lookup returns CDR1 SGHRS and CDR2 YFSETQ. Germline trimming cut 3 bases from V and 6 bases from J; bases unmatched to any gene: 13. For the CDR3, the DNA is TGCGCCAGCAGCTCCTCCGGGACTAGCGGGAGGATGGGGTCCAATGAGCAGTTCTTC. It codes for CASSSSGTSGRMGSNEQFF.

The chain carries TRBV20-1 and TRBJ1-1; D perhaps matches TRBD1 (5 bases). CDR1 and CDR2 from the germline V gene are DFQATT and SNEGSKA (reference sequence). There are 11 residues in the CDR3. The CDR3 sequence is CSAGSYTEAFF. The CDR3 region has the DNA TGCAGCGCAGGGTCCTACACTGAAGCTTTCTTT.

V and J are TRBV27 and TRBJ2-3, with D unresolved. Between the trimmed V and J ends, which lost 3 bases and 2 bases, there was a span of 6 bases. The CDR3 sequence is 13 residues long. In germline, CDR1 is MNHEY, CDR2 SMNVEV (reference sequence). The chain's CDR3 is CASSLGITDTQYF. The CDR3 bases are TGTGCCAGCAGTTTGGGGATCACAGATACGCAGTATTTT.

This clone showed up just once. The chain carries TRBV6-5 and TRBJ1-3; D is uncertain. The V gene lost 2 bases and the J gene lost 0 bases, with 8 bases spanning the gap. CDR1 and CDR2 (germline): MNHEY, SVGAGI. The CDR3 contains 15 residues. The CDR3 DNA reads TGTGCCAGCAGTTACACGTTAAGCTCTGGAAACACCATATATTTT. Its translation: CASSYTLSSGNTIYF.

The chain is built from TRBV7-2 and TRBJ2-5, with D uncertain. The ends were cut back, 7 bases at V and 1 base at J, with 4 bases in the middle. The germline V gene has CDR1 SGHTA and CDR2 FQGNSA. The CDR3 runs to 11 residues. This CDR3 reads CASTRQETQYF. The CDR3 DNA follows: TGTGCCAGCACCCGCCAAGAGACCCAGTACTTC. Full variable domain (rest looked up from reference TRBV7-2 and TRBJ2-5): GAGVSQSPSNKVTEKGKDVELRCDPISGHTALYWYRQSLGQGLEFLIYFQGNSAPDKSGLPSDRFSAERTGGSVSTLTIQRTQQEDSAVYLCASTRQETQYFGPGTRLLVL.

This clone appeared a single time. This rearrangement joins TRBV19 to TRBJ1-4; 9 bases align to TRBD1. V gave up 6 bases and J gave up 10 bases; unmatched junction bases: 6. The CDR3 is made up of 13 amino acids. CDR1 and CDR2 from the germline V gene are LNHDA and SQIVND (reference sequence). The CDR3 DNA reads TGTGCCAGTAGGCCTTCGACAGGGGGAAAACTGTTTTTT. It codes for CASRPSTGGKLFF.

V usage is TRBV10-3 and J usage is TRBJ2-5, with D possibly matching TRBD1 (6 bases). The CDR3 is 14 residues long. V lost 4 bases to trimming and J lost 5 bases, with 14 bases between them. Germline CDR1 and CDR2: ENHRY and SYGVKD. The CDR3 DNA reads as TGTGCCATCAGTGGCTTATCAGGGGATGAGACCCAGTACTTC. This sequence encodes CAISGLSGDETQYF.

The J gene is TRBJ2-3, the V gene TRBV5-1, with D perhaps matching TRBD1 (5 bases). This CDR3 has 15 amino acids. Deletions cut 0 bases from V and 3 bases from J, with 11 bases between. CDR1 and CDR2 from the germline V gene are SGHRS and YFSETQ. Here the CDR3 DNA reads TGCGCCAGCAGCTTGGCTGCCGACAGAACAGATACGCAGTATTTT. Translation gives CASSLAADRTDTQYF.

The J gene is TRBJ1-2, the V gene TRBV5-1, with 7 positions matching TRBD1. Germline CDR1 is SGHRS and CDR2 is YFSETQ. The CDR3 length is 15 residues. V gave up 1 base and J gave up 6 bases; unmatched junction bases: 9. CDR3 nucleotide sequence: TGCGCCAGCAGCTTGACGGACAGGTCCCTGAATGGCTACACCTTC. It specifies CASSLTDRSLNGYTF.

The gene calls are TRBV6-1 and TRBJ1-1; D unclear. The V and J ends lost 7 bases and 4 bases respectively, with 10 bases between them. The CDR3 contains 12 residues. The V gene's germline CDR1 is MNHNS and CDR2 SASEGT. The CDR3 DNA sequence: TGTGCCAGCACCGACATGGGCACTGAAGCTTTCTTT. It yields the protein CASTDMGTEAFF.

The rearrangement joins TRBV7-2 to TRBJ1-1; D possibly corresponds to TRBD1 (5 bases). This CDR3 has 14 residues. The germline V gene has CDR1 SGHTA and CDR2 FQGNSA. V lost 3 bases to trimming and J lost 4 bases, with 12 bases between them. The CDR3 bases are TGTGCCAGCAGCTTTACAGGTGCTTCCACTGAAGCTTTCTTT. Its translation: CASSFTGASTEAFF.

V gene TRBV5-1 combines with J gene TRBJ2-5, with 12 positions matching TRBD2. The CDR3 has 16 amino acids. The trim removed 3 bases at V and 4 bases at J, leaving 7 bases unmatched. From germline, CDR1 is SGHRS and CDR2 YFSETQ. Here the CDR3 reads CASSSATSGGRETQYF. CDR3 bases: TGCGCCAGCAGCTCTGCGACTAGCGGGGGAAGAGAGACCCAGTACTTC. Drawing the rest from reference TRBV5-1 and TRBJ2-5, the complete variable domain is KAGVTQTPRYLIKTRGQQVTLSCSPISGHRSVSWYQQTPGQGLQFLFEYFSETQRNKGNFPGRFSGRQFSNSRSEMNVSTLELGDSALYLCASSSATSGGRETQYFGPGTRLLVL.

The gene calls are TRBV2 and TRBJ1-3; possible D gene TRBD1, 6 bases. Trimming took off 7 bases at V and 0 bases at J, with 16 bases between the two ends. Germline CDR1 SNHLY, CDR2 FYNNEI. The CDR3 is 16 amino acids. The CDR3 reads CASKDAGDNSGNTIYF. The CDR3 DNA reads TGTGCCAGCAAGGATGCAGGGGATAACTCTGGAAACACCATATATTTT.

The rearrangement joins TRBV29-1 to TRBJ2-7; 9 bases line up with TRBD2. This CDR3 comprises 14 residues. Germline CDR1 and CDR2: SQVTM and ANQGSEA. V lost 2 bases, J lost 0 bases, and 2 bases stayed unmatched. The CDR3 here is CSVETSGFSYEQYF. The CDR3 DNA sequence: TGCAGCGTTGAAACTAGCGGGTTCTCCTACGAGCAGTACTTC.

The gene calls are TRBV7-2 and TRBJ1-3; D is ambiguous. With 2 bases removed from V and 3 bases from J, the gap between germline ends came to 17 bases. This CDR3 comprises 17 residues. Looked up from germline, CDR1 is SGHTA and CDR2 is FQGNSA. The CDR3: CASSLSEIRGGGNTIYF. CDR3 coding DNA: TGTGCCAGCAGCTTAAGTGAGATTCGGGGAGGTGGAAACACCATATATTTT.

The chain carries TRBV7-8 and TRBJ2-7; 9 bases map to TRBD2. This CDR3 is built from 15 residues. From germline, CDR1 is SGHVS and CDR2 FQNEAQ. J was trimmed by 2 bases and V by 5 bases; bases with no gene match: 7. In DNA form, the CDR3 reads TGTGCCAGCAGCGTCACTAGCGGGTTAACCTACGAGCAGTACTTC. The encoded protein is CASSVTSGLTYEQYF. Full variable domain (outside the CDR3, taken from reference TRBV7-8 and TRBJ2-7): GAGVSQSPRYKVAKRGQDVALRCDPISGHVSLFWYQQALGQGPEFLTYFQNEAQLDKSGLPSDRFFAERPEGSVSTLKIQRTQQEDSAVYLCASSVTSGLTYEQYFGPGTRLTVT.

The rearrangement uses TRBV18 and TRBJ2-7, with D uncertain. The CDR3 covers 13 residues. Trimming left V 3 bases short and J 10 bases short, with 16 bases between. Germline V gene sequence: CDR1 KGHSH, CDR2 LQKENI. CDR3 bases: TGTGCCAGCTCACCGGATGTAAACACGGGTCAGTACTTC. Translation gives CASSPDVNTGQYF.